One and the same sample provided the 6 T cell receptor beta chains below, sequenced in a study of OX40 agonist ivuxolimab in advanced cancers. TCRdb's table, derived via immunoSEQ multiplex PCR, lists solely in-frame clones and lacks some. In the table there are about 75,000 clones, about 88% of which are singletons. The specimen was CD4+ or CD8+ T cells sorted from blood, collected in a trial of the OX40 agonist ivuxolimab. The receptors come from an adult with an advanced solid tumor such as melanoma, head and neck, liver or kidney cancer.

This sequence joins TRBV6-5 and TRBJ1-2; 7 bases line up with TRBD1. V gave up 2 bases and J gave up 8 bases; unmatched junction bases: 2. This CDR3 spans 12 amino acids. CDR1 is MNHEY and CDR2 is SVGAGI in the germline V gene. CDR3 region: CASSYDREGYTF. In nucleotides, the CDR3 is TGTGCCAGCAGTTACGACAGGGAGGGCTACACCTTC.

The V and J genes are TRBV11-3 and TRBJ1-3; D uncertain. Trimming removed 3 bases from V and 0 bases from J, with 6 bases in between. CDR3 length: 14 residues. Germline V gene data show CDR1 as SGHNT and CDR2 as YENEEA. As DNA, the CDR3 is TGTGCCAGCAGCTTCTCAGCCTCTGGAAACACCATATATTTT. It translates to CASSFSASGNTIYF.

The table lists this clone with a few counts. This chain uses TRBV27 with TRBJ2-7, with D possibly called TRBD1 or TRBD2 (5 bases each). Germline V gives CDR1 MNHEY, CDR2 SMNVEV (reference sequence). The CDR3 sequence is 14 residues long. V shed 8 bases and J shed 5 bases, with 19 bases lying between them. The chain's CDR3 is CASRQPWGIDEQYF. Here the CDR3 DNA reads TGTGCCAGCCGACAACCGTGGGGGATCGACGAGCAGTACTTC.

The chain joins TRBV6-1 to TRBJ1-2; 8 nucleotides align to TRBD1. V was pared by 3 bases and J by 6 bases, with 6 bases of the junction left unmatched. Germline loops: CDR1 MNHNS, CDR2 SASEGT. The CDR3 covers 14 residues. The CDR3 nucleotides are TGTGCCAGCAGTGAGAAGGGACAGGAGAATGGCTACACCTTC. Residues: CASSEKGQENGYTF.

This clone was seen only once. The chain uses TRBV5-1 and TRBJ1-4, with 9 bases that match TRBD1. The length of the CDR3 is 15 residues. Germline lookup yields CDR1 SGHRS and CDR2 YFSETQ. V lost 5 bases to trimming and J lost 3 bases; unmatched junction nucleotides: 5. The CDR3 loop reads CASRGQGRANEKLFF. CDR3 in DNA: TGCGCCAGCAGGGGACAGGGCCGAGCTAATGAAAAACTGTTTTTT.

The J gene is TRBJ2-2, the V gene TRBV4-2; the D is unclear. V gave up 4 bases and J gave up 1 base, with 16 bases separating them. Germline V lookup: CDR1 LGHNA, CDR2 YNFKEQ. This CDR3 is built from 17 residues. The CDR3 loop reads CASSPNRLAENTGELFF. DNA for the CDR3: TGTGCCAGCAGCCCGAACCGGCTCGCGGAGAACACCGGGGAGCTGTTTTTT.